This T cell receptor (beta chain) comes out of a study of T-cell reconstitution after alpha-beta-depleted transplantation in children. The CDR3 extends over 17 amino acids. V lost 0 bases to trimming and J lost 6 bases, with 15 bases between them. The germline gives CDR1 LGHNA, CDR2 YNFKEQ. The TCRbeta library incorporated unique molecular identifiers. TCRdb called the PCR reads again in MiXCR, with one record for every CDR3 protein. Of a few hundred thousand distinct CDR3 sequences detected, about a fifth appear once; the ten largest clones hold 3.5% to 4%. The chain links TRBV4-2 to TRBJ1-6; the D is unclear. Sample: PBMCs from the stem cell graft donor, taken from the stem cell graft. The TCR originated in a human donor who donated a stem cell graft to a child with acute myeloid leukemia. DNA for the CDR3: TGTGCCAGCAGCCAAGAGAGGAACAGTTGGGGTAATTCACCCCTCCACTTT. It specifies CASSQERNSWGNSPLHF.